This section outlines one T cell receptor beta chain sequence together with its context. The assay was immunoSEQ multiplex PCR, and TCRdb's table has in-frame clones only and misses some. The sample carries about 1,900,000 clones, about 95% recorded once. CD45RO-negative, CCR7-selected cells formed the naive CD8 fraction, which excluded terminally differentiated effector memory CD45RA+ cells. CDR1 is SGDLS and CDR2 is YYNGEE in the germline V gene. The ends lost 4 bases at V and 2 bases at J; junction bases unmatched: 3. The length of the CDR3 is 13 residues. This specimen belongs to a study of shared clonotypes between healthy human individuals.

The material sequenced was naive CD8+ T cells sorted from blood. The chain employs TRBV9 and TRBJ2-7, with TRBD2 matching 7 bases. The receptor was isolated from a man aged 18-30 years in good health. CDR3 in DNA: TGTGCCAGCAGCTCCGGACTAGCCTACGAGCAGTACTTC. Amino acids: CASSSGLAYEQYF.